Listed below are T cell receptor beta chains from one sample, sequenced in a study of shared clonotypes between healthy human individuals. This table comes from immunoSEQ multiplex PCR, and its TCRdb copy is limited to in-frame clones, with some not included. Of about 1.1 million clones in the sample, 70% to 80% were seen once. What was sequenced was memory CD4+ T cells from PBMCs. The receptor set was obtained from a man younger than 30 in good health. Some clones in this sample may be carry-over from other donors' samples. CDR3s include the opening cysteine and the closing phenylalanine or tryptophan. The D gene is left open where the match is weak. Not all rows give a size; the values are once, few, many and, for expanded clones, a class.

>TRBJ1-1|.|TRBV6-6|TRBD1
TGTGCCAGCAACTCAGGGGGGGCACTCAACACTGAAGCTTTCTTT
CASNSGGALNTEAFF
>TRBJ1-1|.|TRBV4-1|TRBD1
TGCGCCAGCAGCCAAGAGGAGCGGGACAGGATGTCCCTGAACACTGAAGCTTTCTTT
CASSQEERDRMSLNTEAFF
>TRBJ1-2|.|TRBV4-1|TRBD1
TGCGCCAGCAGCAGAAACAGCAAGGGGACAGGTCCCTATGGCTACACCTTC
CASSRNSKGTGPYGYTF
>TRBJ2-3|.|TRBV5-1|.
TGCGCCAGCAGCTTGGGGGCTAGTCCTGATACGCAGTATTTT
CASSLGASPDTQYF
>TRBJ2-6|.|TRBV5-1|.
TGCGCCAGCAGCTTGTCCAGCCAGGGGACTGGGGCCAACGTCCTGACTTTC
CASSLSSQGTGANVLTF
>TRBJ1-3|.|TRBV19|.
TGTGCCAGTAGTATTCTTCGGTCAAATGGAAACACCATATATTTT
CASSILRSNGNTIYF
>TRBJ2-1|few|TRBV7-2|.
TGTGCCAGCAGTCTCCTGTGGTCCTACAATGAGCAGTTCTTC
CASSLLWSYNEQFF
>TRBJ2-2|.|TRBV27|TRBD1
TGTGCCAGCAGTTTATCTCGGGGGACAGGGTCGGCCGGGGAGCTGTTTTTT
CASSLSRGTGSAGELFF
>TRBJ1-4|.|TRBV18|TRBD1
TGTGCCAGCTCAAGGACAGGGGAAGAAGAACTGTTTTTT
CASSRTGEEELFF
>TRBJ2-5|.|TRBV7-7|.
TGTGCCAGCAGCTTAGGGTCGCAGGGGCGAGAGACCCAGTACTTC
CASSLGSQGRETQYF
>TRBJ2-3|.|TRBV28|.
TGTGCCAGCAGCTCCCCGTCCCCACCCGGGACAGATACGCAGTATTTT
CASSSPSPPGTDTQYF
>TRBJ2-5|.|TRBV29-1|TRBD1
TGCAGCGTCGATGGGACAGGGGGCATGGAGACCCAGTACTTC
CSVDGTGGMETQYF
>TRBJ2-7|.|TRBV10-3|.
TGTGCCATCAAGAGCCCGGGGGGCACCTACGAGCAGTACTTC
CAIKSPGGTYEQYF
>TRBJ1-2|once|TRBV11-2|.
TGTGCCAGCAGCTTAGTCCTCAGGGGTGGCGGCTACACCTTC
CASSLVLRGGGYTF
>TRBJ2-7|.|TRBV19|TRBD1
TGTGCCAGTAGTATAGCTGGACAGGGCTTGTACGAGCAGTACTTC
CASSIAGQGLYEQYF
>TRBJ2-5|.|TRBV30|TRBD2
TGTGCCTGGAGTTTCTTAGCGGGAGTATCAGGGACCCAGTACTTC
CAWSFLAGVSGTQYF
>TRBJ2-3|.|TRBV29-1|TRBD2
TGCAGCGTTGGAATAGCGGGAGGGCCCGGAGATACGCAGTATTTT
CSVGIAGGPGDTQYF
>TRBJ2-3|.|TRBV7-2|.
TGTGCCAGCAGCCGACACGGAGATACGCAGTATTTT
CASSRHGDTQYF
>TRBJ2-3|.|TRBV25-1|.
TGTGCCAGCAGTGATCCAGGCCTTAAAGATACGCAGTATTTT
CASSDPGLKDTQYF
>TRBJ2-3|.|TRBV18|.
TGTGCCAGCTCACGACGCAGGGAAGATACGCAGTATTTT
CASSRRREDTQYF
>TRBJ1-2|.|TRBV19|TRBD1
TGTGCCAGTAGTACCCCAGAAGGGACAGGACTCTTGAACTATGGCTACACCTTC
CASSTPEGTGLLNYGYTF
>TRBJ2-5|.|TRBV10-3|TRBD2
TGTGCCATCAGTGACGGAGCGGGGGTTCAAGAGACCCAGTACTTC
CAISDGAGVQETQYF
>TRBJ2-1|.|TRBV29-1|TRBD2
TGCAGCGTTACCCCCCCACAGACTAGCGGGAGGGCGAATGAGCAGTTCTTC
CSVTPPQTSGRANEQFF
>TRBJ1-1|.|TRBV7-8|TRBD1
TGTGCCAGCAGCTTTGACAGGGGAGCGGGTGAAGCTTTCTTT
CASSFDRGAGEAFF
>TRBJ2-7|.|TRBV21-1|.
TGTGCCAGCAGCAAAGGCGGGGTTTCCTACGAGCAGTACTTC
CASSKGGVSYEQYF
>TRBJ2-3|.|TRBV12-5|.
TGTGCTAGTGGTTCGTATAGCACAGATACGCAGTATTTT
CASGSYSTDTQYF
>TRBJ2-5|few|TRBV19|TRBD1
TGTGCCAGTACCCCCCAGGGACAGGGGCTTTACCAAGAGACCCAGTACTTC
CASTPQGQGLYQETQYF
>TRBJ1-1|few|TRBV6-6|TRBD1
TGTGCCAGCAGCCGACAGGGCTCTCGGACTGAAGCTTTCTTT
CASSRQGSRTEAFF
>TRBJ2-5|.|TRBV2|.
TGTGCCAGCAGTGAGTTTGAAGGAGAGACCCAGTACTTC
CASSEFEGETQYF
>TRBJ2-1|.|TRBV5-1|.
TGCGCCAGCAGGAATCAGGGAGAATACAATGAGCAGTTCTTC
CASRNQGEYNEQFF
>TRBJ2-5|.|TRBV5-1|TRBD1
TGCGCCAGCAGCCGGGACAGGGGGGAGACCCAGTACTTC
CASSRDRGETQYF
>TRBJ1-1|.|TRBV7-2|.
TGTGCCAGCAGCCCGCAGGGTGGGAGGACTGAAGCTTTCTTT
CASSPQGGRTEAFF
>TRBJ2-3|.|TRBV6-1|.
TGTGCCAGCAGTGATTCCCTGAGTCGGGATACGCAGTATTTT
CASSDSLSRDTQYF
>TRBJ1-2|.|TRBV6-5|.
TGTGCCAGCAGTTACTCCGGCGGGGGTGGCTACACCTTC
CASSYSGGGGYTF
>TRBJ2-7|.|TRBV10-3|.
TGTGCCATCAGTAAAAGCTACGAGCAGTACTTC
CAISKSYEQYF
>TRBJ2-1|.|TRBV11-2|TRBD2
TGTGCCAGCAGCGCGCGACTAGCGGGAGCCTACAATGAGCAGTTCTTC
CASSARLAGAYNEQFF
>TRBJ1-1|once|TRBV7-3|.
TGTGCCAGCAGTTTACAGGCATCGGGCACTGAAGCTTTCTTT
CASSLQASGTEAFF
>TRBJ1-2|.|TRBV2|TRBD1
TGTGCCAGCAGCGGACAGGGGGCTCGCGGCTACACCTTC
CASSGQGARGYTF
>TRBJ2-7|.|TRBV7-3|.
TGTGCCAGCAGCTTAGGGGCCCGGGAAAAGCAGTACTTC
CASSLGAREKQYF
>TRBJ1-2|.|TRBV19|.
TGTGCCAGTAGTACTTTGGCGGAGGGCTACACCTTC
CASSTLAEGYTF
>TRBJ2-3|.|TRBV5-1|.
TGCGCCAGCAGCTTGGTTGGCAGCACAGATACGCAGTATTTT
CASSLVGSTDTQYF
>TRBJ2-1|.|TRBV4-1|TRBD2
TGCGCCAGCAGCCAAGAGACTAGCGGCTCCTACAATGAGCAGTTCTTC
CASSQETSGSYNEQFF
>TRBJ2-5|.|TRBV4-3|TRBD2
TGCGCCAGCAGCCAAGAGGGGGGGGAAGAGACCCAGTACTTC
CASSQEGGEETQYF
>TRBJ1-1|.|TRBV5-1|.
TGCGCCAGCAGCTTGATGCCAGGGGACACTGAAGCTTTCTTT
CASSLMPGDTEAFF
>TRBJ2-1|.|TRBV20-1|TRBD2
TGCAGTGCTGCTCTAGCGGAAGAGCAGTTCTTC
CSAALAEEQFF
>TRBJ1-4|.|TRBV6-5|TRBD1
TGTGCCAGCAGACCCGGACAGGTTCGCGAAAAACTGTTTTTT
CASRPGQVREKLFF
>TRBJ2-7|once|TRBV18|.
TGTGCCAGCTCACCCTCTGTGGGGGCGGGAGAGGAGCAGTACTTC
CASSPSVGAGEEQYF
>TRBJ2-5|.|TRBV2|.
TGTGCCAGCAGCTACTATCTCCAAGAGACCCAGTACTTC
CASSYYLQETQYF
>TRBJ2-1|.|TRBV7-9|.
TGTGCCAGCAGCTTAGGGGGCGACGGCCATACAATTCAGCAGTTCTTC
CASSLGGDGHTIQQFF
>TRBJ2-1|.|TRBV4-2|.
TGTGCCAGCAGCCAAGCTGGGCGAAATGAGCAGTTCTTC
CASSQAGRNEQFF
>TRBJ2-3|many|TRBV7-3|.
TGTGCCAGCAGCACCGACTCCACAGATACGCAGTATTTT
CASSTDSTDTQYF
>TRBJ2-5|once|TRBV30|TRBD2
TGTGCCTGGAGTGTACCCAGGACTAGCGGTATAGAGACCCAGTACTTC
CAWSVPRTSGIETQYF
>TRBJ2-5|.|TRBV2|.
TGTGCCACCGCCGGTCCGACAATAGGGGAGACCCAGTACTTC
CATAGPTIGETQYF
>TRBJ2-7|.|TRBV28|TRBD1
TGTGCCAGCAGTCTCCGGCAGGGGGTGGAAGAGCAGTACTTC
CASSLRQGVEEQYF
>TRBJ2-3|.|TRBV6-4|TRBD2
TGTGCCAGCAGCCCCCGAGGCGGGAGAGCAGATACGCAGTATTTT
CASSPRGGRADTQYF